These T cell receptor beta chains were read from a single sample in a study of blood T cells in healthy people across ages. TCRdb reprocessed the 5' RACE reads with MiXCR, giving one entry per CDR3 protein. Of 1,500,000 or so distinct CDR3 sequences listed, approximately 39% are singletons. The sample comprised blood. The receptors here all came from a woman aged 18-29 years in good health. CDR3s include the opening cysteine and the closing phenylalanine or tryptophan. D genes are given only for firm matches. Rows may omit the clone size; those that give it use once, few, many or a size class.

j_gene,v_gene,d_gene,abundance,CDR3nt,CDR3aa
TRBJ2-3,TRBV7-9,.,few,TGTGCCTTGGACGGGACTTATACGCAGTATTTT,CALDGTYTQYF
TRBJ1-1,TRBV29-1,.,.,TGCAGCGCCTCCGGTGGGGTGAACACTGAAGCTTTCTTT,CSASGGVNTEAFF
TRBJ2-7,TRBV6-5,TRBD2,once,TGTGCCAGCAGTACCGACGGGAGGGGGTACGAGCAGTACTTC,CASSTDGRGYEQYF
TRBJ1-5,TRBV7-8,TRBD1,few,TGTGCCAGCAGCCTAGGGACAGGGCCTTGGACCCAGCATTTT,CASSLGTGPWTQHF
TRBJ2-2,TRBV4-3,TRBD2,.,TGCGCCAGCAGCCCGTATACTAGCGGGGGGGCCACCGGGGAGCTGTTTTTT,CASSPYTSGGATGELFF
TRBJ2-2,TRBV12-3/TRBV12-4,TRBD2,.,TGTGCCAGCAGGAATAGCGGGAGAGGAGCCGGGGAGCTGTTTTTT,CASRNSGRGAGELFF
TRBJ1-2,TRBV4-3,.,.,TGCGCCAGCCGCCACAGGCTATCCTATGGCTACACCTTC,CASRHRLSYGYTF
TRBJ1-4,TRBV4-1,.,.,TGCGCCAGCAGCCAAGAAGGGAAAGATGAAAAACTGTTTTTT,CASSQEGKDEKLFF
TRBJ1-5,TRBV28,.,once,TGTGCCAGCGGCGATCCCGGGACCCAGCCCCAGCATTTT,CASGDPGTQPQHF
TRBJ1-1,TRBV28,.,few,TGTGCCAGCAGTTTGACTCGAGGGGGGACTGAAGCTTTCTTT,CASSLTRGGTEAFF
TRBJ1-4,TRBV4-2,TRBD1,.,TGTGCCAGCAGCCAAGGTGCCCCCAGGGGGCCTAATGAAAAACTGTTTTTT,CASSQGAPRGPNEKLFF
TRBJ2-3,TRBV28,TRBD1,.,TGTGCCAGCAGTCCTTCACGACAGGGATCTGATACGCAGTATTTT,CASSPSRQGSDTQYF
TRBJ2-1,TRBV12-3/TRBV12-4,TRBD2,many,TGTGCCAGCAGTTATTCCCCAACTAGCGGGAGCTTAAACTCCTACAATGAGCAGTTCTTC,CASSYSPTSGSLNSYNEQFF
TRBJ1-1,TRBV5-1,.,few,TGCGCCAGCAGCTTGGGGCCCGAACAGCCTGAAGCTTTCTTT,CASSLGPEQPEAFF
TRBJ2-5,TRBV24-1,.,.,TGTGCCACCAGTGATCCTACAACTTACCAAGAGACCCAGTACTTC,CATSDPTTYQETQYF
TRBJ1-5,TRBV12-5,.,.,TGTGCTAGTGGTTACGATCAGCCCCAGCATTTT,CASGYDQPQHF
TRBJ2-7,TRBV5-1,.,.,TGCGCCAGCAGCTTGGCCGCGACGGGATGCGAGCAGTACTTC,CASSLAATGCEQYF
TRBJ2-7,TRBV2,TRBD2,.,TGTGCCAGCAGTGAACCGGGGGGGATCTCCTACGAGCAGTACTTC,CASSEPGGISYEQYF
TRBJ2-3,TRBV6-2/TRBV6-3,TRBD2,.,TGTGCCAGCAACCTCCTTCCTAGCGGGGGCCGGATTCCGCAGTATTTT,CASNLLPSGGRIPQYF
TRBJ2-5,TRBV19,.,.,TGTGCCAGTAGTATAGTGCTTTCGGACAATGAGCGGTACTTC,CASSIVLSDNERYF
TRBJ1-1,TRBV30,.,once,TGTGCCTGGATCCCCTTCGGCGTACGGACCAAGAACACTGAAGCTTTCTTT,CAWIPFGVRTKNTEAFF
TRBJ1-4,TRBV20-1,.,.,TGCAGTGCTGAGCCGGGCCAGAGGGGAAAACTGTTTTTT,CSAEPGQRGKLFF
TRBJ2-7,TRBV29-1,TRBD2,.,TGCAGCGTTGACACTAGCGGGAGTACCGAGCAGTACTTC,CSVDTSGSTEQYF
TRBJ2-5,TRBV20-1,.,.,TGCAGTGCTAAATTGCGGTACCAAGAGACCCAGTACTTC,CSAKLRYQETQYF
TRBJ2-2,TRBV3-1,.,.,TGTGCCAGCAGCCAAGATGCTGTCGGGGCGCACACGAACACCGGGGAGCTGTTTTTT,CASSQDAVGAHTNTGELFF
TRBJ1-1,TRBV9,.,.,TGTGCCAGCAGCTCAGGGTTCGGCCCTGAAGCTTTCTTT,CASSSGFGPEAFF
TRBJ1-2,TRBV6-6,.,.,TGTGCCAGCAGCAAGGGTGTAGGGATCTATGGCTACACCTTC,CASSKGVGIYGYTF
TRBJ1-2,TRBV3-1,.,.,TGTGCCAGCAGCCAGGGGGCCCCGCTGACTGGCTACACCTTC,CASSQGAPLTGYTF
TRBJ2-5,TRBV4-1,.,few,TGCGCCAGCAGCCTGTCCACCCGCGAGACCCAGTACTTC,CASSLSTRETQYF
TRBJ1-1,TRBV5-1,.,few,TGCGCCAGCAGGCCCGTGGGGGCCCCGAACACTGAAGCTTTCTTT,CASRPVGAPNTEAFF
TRBJ2-7,TRBV5-1,.,.,TGCGCCAGCAGCAAACACACCGATGAGCAGTACTTC,CASSKHTDEQYF
TRBJ2-5,TRBV2,.,few,TGTGCCAGCGGCGAACAGGGACGGGAGACCCAGTACTTC,CASGEQGRETQYF
TRBJ2-5,TRBV4-3,TRBD2,.,TGCGCCAGCAGCCAGGGTATCAGACTAGCGGGGGGAGAGACCCAGTACTTC,CASSQGIRLAGGETQYF
TRBJ1-1,TRBV29-1,.,.,TGCAGCGTTGAGGGGCGGCAAAAGAACACTGAAGCTTTCTTT,CSVEGRQKNTEAFF
TRBJ2-7,TRBV25-1,.,.,TGTGCCAGCAGTGGCCCTACAGGTTCCCAGTTTTACGAGCAGTACTTC,CASSGPTGSQFYEQYF